One TCR beta chain is described in this entry. MiXCR was run by TCRdb on the reads, yielding one entry per CDR3 protein. The sample yields over 150,000 distinct CDR3 sequences, approximately 15% seen once. The data stem from a study of T cell repertoires in cytomegalovirus infection. The receptor comes from a human donor in good health (CMV status not recorded). Some clones in this sample may be carry-over from other donors' samples. Specimen: PBMCs.

The CDR3 nucleotides are TGCAGTTCCTACAGGGGAGACACTGAAGCTTTCTTT. It is translated as CSSYRGDTEAFF. The rearrangement joins TRBV20-1 to TRBJ1-1, with TRBD1 matching over 7 bases. This CDR3 is built from 12 residues. Germline V lookup: CDR1 DFQATT, CDR2 SNEGSKA (reference sequence). V lost 8 bases and J lost 3; bases outside the gene matches: 6.